These T cell receptor beta chains were read from a single sample in a study of memory CD4+ T cells and cytomegalovirus serostatus. TCRdb's copy holds only in-frame clones and misses some; the assay was immunoSEQ multiplex PCR. The sample holds 84,000 or so clones, around 80% seen once. Sequenced material: memory CD4+ T cells from blood. These receptors were obtained from an adult in good health and CMV-seronegative. CDR3s include the opening cysteine and the closing phenylalanine or tryptophan. Each record gives: clone size, V gene, CDR3 protein. Size is omitted from some rows. Given values are once, few, many or a class for expanded clones.

size: .; V: TRBV18; CDR3: CASSERESSGANVLTF
size: .; V: TRBV6-1; CDR3: CASSEGGLRQPQHF
size: .; V: TRBV7-3; CDR3: CASSRAAGGQETQYF
size: .; V: TRBV29-1; CDR3: CSVIDGYTF
size: .; V: TRBV6-6; CDR3: CASSPQRGAGNEQFF
size: few; V: TRBV19; CDR3: CASNPVPHQPQHF
size: .; V: TRBV2; CDR3: CASSYTGPGANVLTF
size: .; V: TRBV7-9; CDR3: CASSLALWNQETQYF
size: few; V: TRBV6-5; CDR3: CASSYSPASYNSPLHF
size: .; V: TRBV5-1; CDR3: CASSLGARGEQYF
size: .; V: TRBV7-7; CDR3: CASSPAGGGQEAQYF
size: few; V: TRBV2; CDR3: CASSERVSTEQYF
size: .; V: TRBV18; CDR3: CASSPPEGAYEKLFF
size: .; V: TRBV7-9; CDR3: CASSLATQYGYTF
size: .; V: TRBV5-1; CDR3: CASSLYQETQYF
size: .; V: TRBV6-6; CDR3: CAGISRGRNGYTF
size: .; V: TRBV7-9; CDR3: CASSLPVVVYGYTF
size: once; V: TRBV11-2; CDR3: CASSSQGSQPQHF
size: .; V: TRBV30; CDR3: CAWEPGQGYNQPQHF
size: .; V: TRBV5-5; CDR3: CASSLGGGQPQHF
size: few; V: TRBV10-3; CDR3: CAISWEASRSPLHF
size: .; V: TRBV18; CDR3: CASSPSADAAQPQHF
size: .; V: TRBV7-8; CDR3: CASSSTGSNYGYTF
size: .; V: TRBV2; CDR3: CASSLDGNYGYTF
size: .; V: TRBV4-3; CDR3: CASSQGLVPVYEQYF
size: .; V: TRBV7-9; CDR3: CASGGQRGYYGYTF
size: .; V: TRBV30; CDR3: CAWSSRRDPTDTQYF
size: .; V: TRBV30; CDR3: CAWTRQGGVQYF
size: .; V: TRBV18; CDR3: CASSPMDLGLGDNEQFF
size: .; V: TRBV29-1; CDR3: CSATTSNEQYF
size: .; V: TRBV19; CDR3: CASSRGESKNIQYF
size: .; V: TRBV5-1; CDR3: CASSLAGQGGNTGELFF